This TCR beta chain was profiled in a study of cytomegalovirus exposure and HLA in healthy donors (dated by TCRdb to about 2017). Study-wide context: An earlier analysis of roughly 610 of the donors reported about 300 Gb of sequence data and 117 million unique TCR beta sequences obtained from about 170 million T cells. An early release covering 500 to 750 HLA-typed donors comprised about 310 gigabases of sequencing data and roughly 85 million unique TCR sequences. Among the roughly 390 genotyped donors, approximately 77% belonged to the genetic ancestry cluster associated with self-reported Caucasian donors. The study aimed to test whether cataloging public T cell receptors could reveal signatures of past pathogen exposure. The study used immunosequencing to profile the T cell repertoires of some 600 subjects and linked those repertoires to cytomegalovirus serostatus. A separate validation cohort of 100 to 150 different subjects was used in addition to the approximately 670-subject first cohort. High-throughput TCR immunosequencing, statistical association of individual TCRs with disease status, and machine learning were combined to predict cytomegalovirus infection status. To study patterns of TCR occurrence, a later analysis re-analyzed previously published TCR beta repertoires from several hundred donors and added high-resolution HLA genotyping. Rather than using new phenotypic data, the later analysis identified candidate immune exposures from TCR beta sequences and from how often those sequences occurred across donors. An earlier analysis of around 640 of the donors used high-throughput TCR beta sequencing to judge whether each TCR beta V gene segment behaved as functional or pseudogenic. Donor age, sex, ethnicity and CMV serostatus were compiled alongside the repertoire data. In a later genetic analysis, genome-wide SNP genotypes for about three fifths of the 666 donors were used, and that subset was treated as a discovery cohort. Every repertoire in the discovery cohort had been generated on one and the same sequencing platform. HLA typing covered class I and class II loci at four-digit resolution. Typing coverage differed by locus: A, B, C, DRB1 and DQB1 were typed in about 629-640 donors, DQA1 in 522, DPA1 in over 600, and DPB1 in approximately 450. Roughly five DR-DQ haplotypes were handled as single units for association and clustering because linkage in the cohort was strong. Across around 400 genotyped donors of the cohort, an average of about 240,000 unique TCR beta nucleotide sequences per donor were sequenced, and 15% to 20% of those sequences were non-productive.

Libraries were built with the immunoSEQ multiplex PCR assay. The multiplex PCR relied on a mix of 60 forward primers for TCR Vbeta segments and 13 reverse primers for TCR Jbeta segments. A multiplex PCR assay on genomic DNA amplified the CDR3 region of rearranged TCR beta genes. Amplified TCR beta libraries were sequenced as 87-base-pair reads on the Illumina HiSeq System. The source study handled its data this way. In a later analysis, some 80 million unique TCR beta chains were counted across the 690 or so repertoires, and roughly 11 million of these chains were shared by at least two donors. A nearest-neighbor algorithm error-corrected the raw reads and collapsed the reads into unique sequences, merging closely related sequences to remove PCR and sequencing errors. Alignment of CDR3 sequences to IMGT reference sequences was used to assign V, D and J gene segments. For a sequence to be retained, at least a six-nucleotide match to both a V gene segment and a J gene segment was required. A rearrangement counted as productive if the CDR3 had no stop codons and remained in frame with V and J, and every other rearrangement counted as non-productive. CDR3 was defined by IMGT convention, running from the second conserved V-encoded cysteine to the conserved J-encoded phenylalanine. The earlier analysis of around 640 of the donors excluded sequences that lacked an unambiguous match to a single V gene segment. An earlier analysis of 587 of the donors classified V segments as functional when productive rearrangements were above 56.7% and as segregating when the standard deviation between donors was above 5%. A statistical classification framework was built to diagnose cytomegalovirus status from the catalog of TCR beta chain sequences. In a later analysis, TCR nucleotide sequences were compared against IMGT/GENE-DB human TR gene sequences so that V and J genes could be assigned. In a later analysis, CDR3 sequences and most-parsimonious VDJ recombination scenarios were assigned using the TCRdist pipeline. In a later analysis, each TCR beta chain was defined by its CDR3 amino acid sequence together with its V-gene family, and reads without a unique V-gene family were excluded. To address suspected cross-contamination and a sequencing artifact, a later analysis removed some 620 highly shared, low-generation-probability nucleotide sequences. For each public chain, a later analysis derived a clonal expansion index from normalized ranks of inferred template counts within each repertoire. A later analysis computed generation probabilities with a VDJ recombination model fitted to out-of-frame rearrangements, and checked the results against IGoR. In a later analysis, TCR-TCR, TCR-HLA and TCR-CMV co-occurrence was scored with hypergeometric tests, and a repertoire-size bias correction was applied to TCR pairs. To estimate false discovery rates, a later analysis permuted the HLA or CMV assignments 20 times. In a later analysis, co-occurring TCRs were grouped with DBSCAN, and TCRdist sequence similarity was added when clustering was performed within HLA-allele-positive subsets. Co-occurrence clustering excluded repertoires with fewer than 30,000 or more than 120,000 public chains, plus five with anomalous nucleotide sharing. In TCRdb, the immuneACCESS table is reduced to in-frame sequences with V and J assigned. These tables do not hold every clone; where another copy was compared, an unresolved V gene accounts for under half, and the others remain unexplained. The V and J calls and clone size were taken over from that table, and D and trimming were inferred from the DNA. The sample data list over 200,000 clones, and 85% to 90% of these were observed just once. Of the sample, approximately 1% is held by the ten largest clones.

The paper's findings and limits, for the study overall: An earlier analysis of approximately 530 of the donors showed that most TCR beta V segments appeared in productive rearrangements either about 87% or about 30% of the time, which broadly matched IMGT annotations. In a later analysis, TCR association rates were found to vary across HLA loci, with the most associated TCRs seen for DRB1 alleles and the fewest for HLA-C alleles. Three of the identified cytomegalovirus-associated TCR beta chains were confirmed in vitro to be specific for cytomegalovirus antigens. According to a later genetic analysis, donors in an Asian-associated ancestry cluster had fewer N-insertions in productive TCRs than the approximately 630-donor mean. Linkage disequilibrium might explain the correlated functional status among segregating V segments, but an unknown experimental factor could not be excluded. Because HLA typing was missing for some donors at each locus, association tests included only the typed subset. A further reported finding was that TCR beta sequences accurately predicted the HLA-A and HLA-B alleles for most subjects in the first cohort. In a later analysis, HLA-associated TCR beta chains were found to be more clonally expanded and to have lower generation probabilities than equally common non-associated chains. In both the original and validation cohorts, the classifier was reported to diagnose cytomegalovirus status with high specificity and sensitivity. Specific HLA alleles were associated with around 18,000 TCR beta sequences at a false discovery rate of 0.05 in a later analysis. This cohort had only TCR beta chains sequenced, and the lack of alpha or paired-chain data limited which features could be detected. The study listed 164 TCR beta chains as associated with cytomegalovirus. When HLA alleles, especially DR and DQ, strongly co-occurred, attributing TCR associations to individual alleles was difficult. While some public TCRs were present in many individuals, most TCR sequences turned up only very rarely across donors. A cluster of highly shared sequence variants was judged likely to be a technical artifact of the sequencing pipeline. A later analysis found that most CMV-associated TCR beta chains appeared HLA-restricted, with HLA associations seemingly driven largely by CMV exposure. The authors suggested that the approach could potentially be generalized to other disease states and immunological phenotypes. Roughly uniform sequencing depth across donors was assumed in presence/absence analyses, although this assumption may not hold. In a later analysis, several top co-occurrence clusters were reported to appear linked to parvovirus B19, influenza, CMV and Epstein-Barr virus. In a later genetic analysis, a missense DCLRE1C variant was associated with V-gene and J-gene trimming of TCR beta chains, and the association was replicated in an independent cohort. Because counts were too low, about 18 rarely observed V segments, including chromosome 9 orphons, were excluded from the earlier analysis of around 590 of the donors. Immune exposure information for the cohort was limited to CMV serostatus.

Concerning this clone: Its antigen is currently not known. There are no base qualities to consult, and no much larger clone falls within one base. At the DNA level, this CDR3 is encoded by other sequences in the same sample as well.

The cohort comprised approximately 700 healthy bone marrow donors. All cohort members were sampled while nominally healthy, although unrecorded immune exposures were likely present. The donor was CMV seronegative and was included in the group of 352 seronegative cohort members. A peripheral blood sample was provided by each donor, and peripheral blood mononuclear cells were used for TCR beta sequencing. Genomic DNA was extracted from the blood cell samples with the Qiagen DNeasy Blood Extraction Kit. Material: PBMCs. The clonotype comes from a woman younger than 35 in good health and CMV-seronegative.

The CDR3 reads CASSPSGTGGIPGNTIYF. The sequence in DNA is TGTGCCAGCAGCCCAAGCGGGACAGGGGGCATACCTGGAAACACCATATATTTT. The rearrangement combines TRBV9 with TRBJ1-3; 12 of the junction bases match TRBD1. From its cysteine to its phenylalanine, the CDR3 spans 18 amino acids. Only the CDR3 portion is preserved as DNA: 54 bases, with reading frame beginning at the first base. CDR1 and CDR2 are read off the germline V gene as SGDLS and YYNGEE. Here V drops 4 bases and J drops 2 bases, and the junction holds 10 bases not matched to any gene.